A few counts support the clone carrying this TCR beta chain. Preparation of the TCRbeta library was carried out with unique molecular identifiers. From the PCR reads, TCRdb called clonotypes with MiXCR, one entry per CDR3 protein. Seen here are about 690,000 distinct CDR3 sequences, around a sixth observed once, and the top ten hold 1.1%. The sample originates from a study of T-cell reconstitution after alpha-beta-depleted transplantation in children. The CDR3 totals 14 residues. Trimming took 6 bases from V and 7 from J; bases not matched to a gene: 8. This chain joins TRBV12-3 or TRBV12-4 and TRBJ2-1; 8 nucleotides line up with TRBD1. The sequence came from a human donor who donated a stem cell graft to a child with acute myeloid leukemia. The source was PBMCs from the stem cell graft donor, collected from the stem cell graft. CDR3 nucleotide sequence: TGTGCCAGCAGCGCCTGGGACAGGACTAATGAGCAGTTCTTC. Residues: CASSAWDRTNEQFF.